This paragraph reports one TCR beta chain. Antigen unknown. The donors were part of the validation cohort of 100 to 150 subjects. That cohort was separate from the first cohort, which comprised under 700 subjects. This CDR3 is 14 amino acids long. The V and J ends lost 8 bases and 2 bases respectively, with 14 bases between them. The germline V gene has CDR1 SGHRS and CDR2 YFSETQ. Produced via immunoSEQ multiplex PCR; TCRdb's table is partial and in-frame only. Of about 330,000 clones in the sample, roughly 87% were seen once. The data were taken from a study of cytomegalovirus exposure and HLA in healthy donors. Findings of the study overall: A list of 150 to 200 TCR beta chains associated with cytomegalovirus was given. Reports showed the classifier diagnosing cytomegalovirus status with high specificity and sensitivity.

The clonotype was recovered from a woman in her twenties or thirties in good health and CMV-seropositive. Sequenced input: PBMCs. The V gene is TRBV5-1, the J gene TRBJ2-1, with D perhaps matching TRBD1 (8 bases). CDR3 loop: CASNRGGAYNEQFF. CDR3 in DNA: TGCGCCAGTAACAGGGGGGGCGCCTACAATGAGCAGTTCTTC. The full variable domain, its missing parts supplied by reference TRBV5-1 and TRBJ2-1, is KAGVTQTPRYLIKTRGQQVTLSCSPISGHRSVSWYQQTPGQGLQFLFEYFSETQRNKGNFPGRFSGRQFSNSRSEMNVSTLELGDSALYLCASNRGGAYNEQFFGPGTRLTVL.